The clone carrying this T cell receptor beta chain appeared a few times. The antigen is not known. The record originates from a study of beta chain features in type 1 diabetes. Study outcomes and limitations: Patients and controls would share equally any PCR tilt toward shorter templates.

As every portion of the isolated RNA was reverse transcribed, the sequencing read expressed TCRB transcripts. Repertoires were generated with immunoSEQ multiplex PCR, while TCRdb's copy carries only in-frame clones and drops some. This repertoire shows 120,000 to 150,000 clones, 6.9% found once; its top ten account for about 1.4%. Germline-derived CDR1 and CDR2 are SGHVS and FNYEAQ. The CDR3 covers 13 residues. The junction had 4 bases not matched to a gene; V was cut back by 1 base and J by 11 bases. Sorting gave populations that all exceeded 98% purity. Sequenced material: central memory CD4+ T cells from blood. The source of this sequence is a woman aged 25 to 39 in good health. The rearrangement uses TRBV7-6 and TRBJ1-4; TRBD1 aligns across 7 bases. The CDR3 loop reads CASSLERGQKLFF. In DNA, the CDR3 is TGTGCCAGCAGCTTAGAGAGGGGACAGAAACTGTTTTTT. The full variable domain, in which reference TRBV7-6 and TRBJ1-4 provide the parts outside the CDR3, is GAGVSQSPRYKVTKRGQDVALRCDPISGHVSLYWYRQALGQGPEFLTYFNYEAQQDKSGLPNDRFSAERPEGSISTLTIQRTEQRDSAMYRCASSLERGQKLFFGSGTQLSVL.